This TCR beta chain was sequenced in a study of cytotoxic CD8 clonotypes in ibrutinib-treated CLL. For the study at large: The patients comprised some 10 relapsed/refractory and around 16 treatment-naive cases, around 18 IGHV unmutated. Among patients, approximately 24 responded partially and 2 completely; some 15 then stayed remitted and some 12 progressed after median around 66 months.

The data were produced by immunoSEQ multiplex PCR, yet TCRdb's version contains in-frame clones alone and is incomplete. The repertoire holds about 330,000 clones, 67% seen once, with under 8% in the top ten. As for this clone: Its antigen is unidentified.

Overall study findings and caveats: Contraction or stability on treatment characterized the public clonotypes, which were uncommon. Against age-matched healthy donors, baseline clonality ran higher and tracked circulating CD8+ T-cell counts.

This CDR3 is built from 16 residues. Germline assignment: CDR1 SGHTA and CDR2 FQGNSA. The V gene end was trimmed by 5 bases and the J gene end by 3 bases; junction bases not matched to a gene: 9. This material consisted of PBMCs, taken after 36 months of ibrutinib treatment. The chain links TRBV7-2 to TRBJ1-2; the match to TRBD1 covers 10 bases. The TCR originated in a human donor with chronic lymphocytic leukemia. CDR3 DNA: TGTGCCAGCAGCGCCCCCGGGACAGGGGAGGACTATGGCTACACCTTC. Amino acids: CASSAPGTGEDYGYTF.